The 8 T cell receptor beta chains given below trace back to one sample, sequenced in a study of CD8+ T cells in alopecia areata (dated 2018 in TCRdb). The sample's time point label is to be understood as: 20 to 30 weeks on oral tofacitinib. The meaning of the sample's treatment or condition label: oral pan-JAK inhibitor, 5-10 mg twice daily. From alopecia areata patients, peripheral blood was collected along with lesional scalp punch biopsies. Libraries were constructed by the immunoSEQ multiplex PCR assay. To provide template for TCR sequencing, every sample had RNA extracted and reverse transcribed into cDNA. The table was pulled from immuneACCESS by TCRdb, which kept in-frame rearrangements only. Such tables lose some clones; where checked, under half of the loss comes from unresolved V genes, and the rest has no known cause. The sample data list a few thousand clones, and around 69% of these were observed just once. In total, the top ten clones hold more than 9% of the sample.

The sequenced sample was skin, obtained at week 24, from a patient treated with tofacitinib. All receptors come from a human donor with alopecia areata.

This rearrangement joins TRBV5-1 to TRBJ2-1, with 12 bases lining up with TRBD2. The CDR3 has 16 amino acids. CDR1 is SGHRS, CDR2 YFSETQ, per germline. The trim removed 8 bases at V and 2 bases at J, leaving 8 bases unmatched. CDR3 coding DNA: TGCGCCAGGTCTAGCGGGGGGGTGTTGACCTACAATGAGCAGTTCTTC. This encodes CARSSGGVLTYNEQFF.

In this sample, this clone turned up once. The chain joins TRBV6-5 to TRBJ2-1, with D uncertain. Looked up from germline, CDR1 is MNHEY and CDR2 is SVGAGI. V lost 2 bases and J 4 bases, leaving 3 bases between the germline ends. The CDR3 totals 12 residues. The chain's CDR3 is CASSYRYNEQFF. The DNA of the CDR3 is TGTGCCAGCAGTTACCGGTACAATGAGCAGTTCTTC.

In its sample, this clone was seen a few times. V and J are TRBV5-1 and TRBJ2-7; either TRBD1 or TRBD2 may supply D (5 bases each). Germline CDR1 SGHRS, CDR2 YFSETQ. This CDR3 contains 13 residues. Trimming took 5 bases from V and 3 from J, leaving 12 bases between them. CDR3 region: CASSSGDGYEQYF. In DNA form, the CDR3 reads TGCGCCAGCAGTTCCGGGGACGGCTACGAGCAGTACTTC.

This clone was detected only once. The chain employs TRBV7-8 and TRBJ2-7; D gene unclear. Germline CDR1 and CDR2: SGHVS and FQNEAQ. V gave up 5 bases and J gave up 7 bases, with 15 bases separating them. The CDR3 sequence is 13 residues long. CDR3: CASSPLTLGEQYF. CDR3 nucleotide sequence: TGTGCCAGCAGCCCACTTACCCTCGGGGAGCAGTACTTC.

The chain recombines TRBV7-6 with TRBJ2-4, with 13 bases lining up with TRBD2. CDR3 length equals 15 residues. The germline V gene encodes CDR1 SGHVS and CDR2 FNYEAQ. V was clipped by 5 bases and J by 7 bases; unmatched bases: 5. The CDR3, as DNA: TGTGCCAGCAGCCAACTAGCGGGGGGGGATAACATTCAGTACTTC. Amino acid sequence: CASSQLAGGDNIQYF.

The CDR3 loop reads CASSQERVAGVSTDTQYF. In DNA, the CDR3 is TGCGCCAGCAGCCAAGAGAGGGTAGCGGGGGTCAGCACAGATACGCAGTATTTT. The rearrangement joins TRBV4-1 to TRBJ2-3; 9 positions match TRBD2. This CDR3 region has 18 residues. Germline CDR1 and CDR2: MGHRA and YSYEKL. The ends lost 0 bases at V and 0 bases at J; junction bases unmatched: 7.

The chain couples TRBV18 to TRBJ1-6; D gene unclear. The ends were cut back, 3 bases at V and 7 bases at J, with 10 bases in the middle. The CDR3 sequence is 14 residues long. Germline V CDR1 and CDR2: KGHSH, LQKENI. CDR3 region: CASSPTADNSPLHF. The CDR3 DNA is TGTGCCAGCTCACCGACTGCTGACAATTCACCCCTCCACTTT.

The chain carries TRBV4-2 and TRBJ1-1; D call uncertain. The CDR3 totals 17 residues. V was trimmed by 3 bases and J by 4 bases, leaving 21 bases between them. The germline gives CDR1 LGHNA, CDR2 YNFKEQ. CDR3 DNA: TGTGCCAGCAGCCAGGGTGCATTGGGCCTCGGCCCCACTGAAGCTTTCTTT. This gives the protein CASSQGALGLGPTEAFF.